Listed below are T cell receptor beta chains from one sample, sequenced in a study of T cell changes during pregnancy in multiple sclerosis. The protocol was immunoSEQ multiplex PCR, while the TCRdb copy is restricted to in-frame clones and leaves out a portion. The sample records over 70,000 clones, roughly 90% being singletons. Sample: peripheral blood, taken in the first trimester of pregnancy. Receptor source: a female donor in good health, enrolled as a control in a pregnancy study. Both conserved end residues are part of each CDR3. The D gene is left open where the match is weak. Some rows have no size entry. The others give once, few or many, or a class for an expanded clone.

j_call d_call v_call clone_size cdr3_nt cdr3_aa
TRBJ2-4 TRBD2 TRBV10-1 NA TGCGCCAGCAGTGAGTCGACGGGACTAGCGGGGGGCCGAGCCAAAAACATTCAGTACTTC CASSESTGLAGGRAKNIQYF
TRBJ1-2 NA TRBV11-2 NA TGTGCCAGCAGCTTACGCGACAACTTAGCGAGTGGCTACACCTTC CASSLRDNLASGYTF
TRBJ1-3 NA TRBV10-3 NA TGTGCCATTACGGCCGCGGGGGGAAACACCATATATTTT CAITAAGGNTIYF
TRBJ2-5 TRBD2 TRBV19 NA TGTGCCAGTAGCCGGACTAGCGGGGGATATCAAGAGACCCAGTACTTC CASSRTSGGYQETQYF
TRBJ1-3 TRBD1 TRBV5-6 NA TGTGCCAGCAGCCCCGGGACAGGGAGCGAAAACACCATATATTTT CASSPGTGSENTIYF
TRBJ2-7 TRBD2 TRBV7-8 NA TGTGCCAGCAGCTACCCGGGACTAGCCTACGAGCAGTACTTC CASSYPGLAYEQYF
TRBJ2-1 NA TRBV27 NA TGTGCCAGCAGTTTATGGCTCTCGGTGGGGGGCAATGAGCAGTTCTTC CASSLWLSVGGNEQFF
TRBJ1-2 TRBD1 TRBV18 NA TGTGCCAGCTCACCCGGACAGGGGGCCGATGGCTACACCTTC CASSPGQGADGYTF
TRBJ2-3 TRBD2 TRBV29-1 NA TGCAGCGTTGACTATGCGGGGGGGATCACAGATACGCAGTATTTT CSVDYAGGITDTQYF
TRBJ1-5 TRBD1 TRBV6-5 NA TGTGCCAGCAGGCAACAGGGGGCGTTAGATCAGCCCCAGCATTTT CASRQQGALDQPQHF
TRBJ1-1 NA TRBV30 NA TGTGCCTGGAGTGTGGGGGAGGACACTGAAGCTTTCTTT CAWSVGEDTEAFF
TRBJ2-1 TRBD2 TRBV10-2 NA TGCGCCAGCAGTGAGGTACCTGGGGGGGGAGAGCAGTTCTTC CASSEVPGGGEQFF
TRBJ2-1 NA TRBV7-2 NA TGTGCCAGCAGCTCCCGCGGGGCTGAGCAGTTCTTC CASSSRGAEQFF
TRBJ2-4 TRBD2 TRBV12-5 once TGTGCTAGTGGTTTGATGCCGCGGGAACCTAAGGGGAGGGAAAACATTCAGTACTTC CASGLMPREPKGRENIQYF
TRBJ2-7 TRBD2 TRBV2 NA TGTGCCAGCAGTGAAACTAGCGGGAGCTACGAGCAGTACTTC CASSETSGSYEQYF
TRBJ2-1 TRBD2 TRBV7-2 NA TGTGCCAGCAGAGCGGGGGGGACCTACAATGAGCAGTTCTTC CASRAGGTYNEQFF
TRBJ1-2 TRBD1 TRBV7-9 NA TGTGCCAGCAGCTCAGAGACAGGGGCTGATGGCTACACCTTC CASSSETGADGYTF
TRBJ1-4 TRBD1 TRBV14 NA TGTGCCAGCAGCCGTACCCTGAGCGCCAGGGGGTCCCTTGATAATGAAAAACTGTTTTTT CASSRTLSARGSLDNEKLFF
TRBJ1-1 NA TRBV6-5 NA TGTGCCAGCATGGGGGCCCAAGCTTTCTTT CASMGAQAFF
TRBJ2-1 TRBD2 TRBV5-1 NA TGCGCCAGCAGCTTGGCCGGGGGGGCGTACAATGAGCAGTTCTTC CASSLAGGAYNEQFF
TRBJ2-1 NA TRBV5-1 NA TGCGCCAGCAGCTTCAGTGAATCCCCAATTGAGCAGTTCTTC CASSFSESPIEQFF
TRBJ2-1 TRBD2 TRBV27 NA TGTGCCAGCAGTTTGTCCTTAGCGGGGGGGCCGGATGAGCAGTTCTTC CASSLSLAGGPDEQFF
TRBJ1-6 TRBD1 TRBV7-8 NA TGTGCCAGCAGCCAGGGGGGCCTCTCCTATAATTCACCCCTCCACTTT CASSQGGLSYNSPLHF
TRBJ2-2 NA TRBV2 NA TGTGCCACTCGTGGACTAATGAACACCGGGGAGCTGTTTTTT CATRGLMNTGELFF
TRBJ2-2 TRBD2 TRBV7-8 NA TGTGCCAGCAGCTTGGGGGGGTTTCGAACCGGGGAGCTGTTTTTT CASSLGGFRTGELFF
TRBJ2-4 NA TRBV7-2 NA TGTGCCAGCAGCTTGGACAGAAACATTCAGTACTTC CASSLDRNIQYF
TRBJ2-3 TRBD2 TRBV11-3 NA TGTGCCAGCAGCTTGGGGGGGACAGATACGCAGTATTTT CASSLGGTDTQYF
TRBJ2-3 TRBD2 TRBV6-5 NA TGTGCCAGCAGTTACGGGACTAGCTACGCAGATACGCAGTATTTT CASSYGTSYADTQYF